This T cell receptor (beta chain) was sequenced in a study of Ad26.COV2.S vaccination and SARS-CoV-2 variants. Study details: Ad26.COV2.S shots went into the muscle once or twice, 56 days apart.

Treatment reported: some 20 received Ad26.COV2.S at low or high dose, single or two shots; about 5 received placebo; per-sample allocation not given. Sampling occurred on day 63 after the first vaccine or placebo injection. Findings and caveats of the study: Vaccinees reportedly had broad spike-specific CD8+ and CD4+ T cell responses. Vaccine recipients showed a spike-specific TCR breadth that was higher than in placebo recipients.

V was shortened by 1 base and J by 6 bases, with 16 bases between the two germline ends. Germline V CDR1 and CDR2: SQVTM, ANQGSEA. This CDR3 spans 15 amino acids. Sequenced by immunoSEQ multiplex PCR; TCRdb stores in-frame clones only, minus some. The sample gives fewer than 400,000 clones, 85% to 90% of which show up once; about 5% is in the top ten. As regards this clone: The antigen is unknown.

The sample was peripheral blood, taken in a trial of Ad26.COV2.S vaccine versus placebo. The chain employs TRBV29-1 and TRBJ2-1, with D maybe TRBD2 (5 bases). The clonotype was recovered from a person aged 18-60 years who received the Ad26.COV2.S COVID-19 vaccine or a placebo. CDR3 protein: CSVEGGAHRGNEQFF. For the CDR3, the DNA is TGCAGCGTTGAAGGAGGCGCCCACCGGGGCAATGAGCAGTTCTTC.